These T cell receptor beta chains were read from a single sample in a study of blood T cells in healthy people across ages. In TCRdb, the 5' RACE reads were re-called with MiXCR into one record per CDR3 protein. This table has over 950,000 distinct CDR3 sequences, roughly two fifths appearing once. The sample comprised blood. These receptors all come from a man aged 18 to 35 in good health. The CDR3 runs from the conserved cysteine through the conserved F or W. Fields, in order: V gene, J gene, CDR3 protein.

V gene: TRBV20-1; J gene: TRBJ2-7; CDR3 protein: CSASSPGAYEQYF
V gene: TRBV2; J gene: TRBJ1-5; CDR3 protein: CASSELGRQPQHF
V gene: TRBV10-3; J gene: TRBJ1-5; CDR3 protein: CAIRGSLDQPQHF
V gene: TRBV9; J gene: TRBJ2-3; CDR3 protein: CASSAAGVTSTDTQYF
V gene: TRBV6-6; J gene: TRBJ2-5; CDR3 protein: CASSNRDRDQETQYF
V gene: TRBV9; J gene: TRBJ2-5; CDR3 protein: CASSGNKQYF
V gene: TRBV12-5; J gene: .; CDR3 protein: CASGLPDRVSEQYF
V gene: TRBV2; J gene: TRBJ2-5; CDR3 protein: CASSTNRGQETQYF
V gene: TRBV21-1; J gene: TRBJ1-5; CDR3 protein: CASRGQSPPGNQPQHF
V gene: TRBV29-1; J gene: TRBJ2-7; CDR3 protein: CSVEWTGTSTYEQYF
V gene: TRBV2; J gene: TRBJ1-2; CDR3 protein: CASSDGRAPGYTF
V gene: TRBV6-6; J gene: TRBJ1-1; CDR3 protein: CASTEYKEAFF
V gene: TRBV5-1; J gene: TRBJ2-1; CDR3 protein: CASSLEGDTQGVDEQFF
V gene: TRBV3-1; J gene: TRBJ1-4; CDR3 protein: CASSQSRGVGEKLFF
V gene: TRBV5-1; J gene: TRBJ2-2; CDR3 protein: CASSLSSGGIDTGELFF
V gene: TRBV2; J gene: TRBJ1-1; CDR3 protein: CASSEGGVGTEAFF
V gene: TRBV3-1; J gene: TRBJ1-5; CDR3 protein: CASSQSTLQPQHF
V gene: TRBV7-2; J gene: TRBJ2-7; CDR3 protein: CASSLTRTKNNEQYF
V gene: TRBV19; J gene: TRBJ2-5; CDR3 protein: CASSIDFPDGETQYF
V gene: TRBV29-1; J gene: TRBJ2-2; CDR3 protein: CSVGQGSTGELFF